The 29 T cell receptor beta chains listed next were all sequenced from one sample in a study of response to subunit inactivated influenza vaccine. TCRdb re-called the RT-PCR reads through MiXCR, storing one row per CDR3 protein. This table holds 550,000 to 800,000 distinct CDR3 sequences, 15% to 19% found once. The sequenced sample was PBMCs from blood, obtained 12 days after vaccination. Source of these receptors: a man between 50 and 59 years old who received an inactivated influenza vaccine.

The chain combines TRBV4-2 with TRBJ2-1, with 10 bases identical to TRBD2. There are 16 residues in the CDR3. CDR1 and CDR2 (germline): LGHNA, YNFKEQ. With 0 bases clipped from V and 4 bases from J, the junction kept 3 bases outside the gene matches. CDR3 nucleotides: TGTGCCAGCAGCCAAGAGATAGCGGGGGGTTACAATGAGCAGTTCTTC. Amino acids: CASSQEIAGGYNEQFF.

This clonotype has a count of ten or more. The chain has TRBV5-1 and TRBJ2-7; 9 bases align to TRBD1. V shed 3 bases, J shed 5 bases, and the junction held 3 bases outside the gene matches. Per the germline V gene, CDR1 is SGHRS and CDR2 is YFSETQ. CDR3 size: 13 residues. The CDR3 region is CASSSTGGDEQYF. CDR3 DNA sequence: TGCGCCAGCAGCTCCACAGGGGGCGACGAGCAGTACTTC.

The CDR3 region has the DNA TGTGCCAGCAGCGTACATGGGGATCTTAATGAAAAACTGTTTTTT. Amino acid sequence: CASSVHGDLNEKLFF. The chain joins TRBV9 to TRBJ1-4, with unresolved D. The CDR3 is made up of 15 amino acids. Germline V gene data show CDR1 as SGDLS and CDR2 as YYNGEE. V was trimmed by 1 base and J by 4 bases, leaving 11 bases between them.

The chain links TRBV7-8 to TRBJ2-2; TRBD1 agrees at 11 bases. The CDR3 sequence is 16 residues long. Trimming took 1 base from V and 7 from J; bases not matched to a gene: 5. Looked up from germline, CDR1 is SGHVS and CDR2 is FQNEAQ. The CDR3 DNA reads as TGTGCCAGCAGCTTAGGGACAGGGGGCTTTGGCGGGGAGCTGTTTTTT. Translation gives CASSLGTGGFGGELFF.

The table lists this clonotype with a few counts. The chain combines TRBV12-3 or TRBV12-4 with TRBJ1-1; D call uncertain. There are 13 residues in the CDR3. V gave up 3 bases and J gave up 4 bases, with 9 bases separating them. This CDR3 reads CASSFGEITEAFF. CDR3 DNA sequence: TGTGCCAGCAGTTTCGGGGAAATCACTGAAGCTTTCTTT.

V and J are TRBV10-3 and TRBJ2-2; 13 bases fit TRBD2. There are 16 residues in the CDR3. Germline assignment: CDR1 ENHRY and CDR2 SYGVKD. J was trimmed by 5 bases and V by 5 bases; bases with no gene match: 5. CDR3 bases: TGTGCCATCAGTACTAGCGGGAGGGACCGAACCGGGGAGCTGTTTTTT. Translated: CAISTSGRDRTGELFF.

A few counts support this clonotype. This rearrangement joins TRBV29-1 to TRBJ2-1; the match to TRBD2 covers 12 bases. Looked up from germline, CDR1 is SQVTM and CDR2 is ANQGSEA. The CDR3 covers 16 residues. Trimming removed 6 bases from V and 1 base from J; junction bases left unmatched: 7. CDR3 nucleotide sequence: TGCAGCGTCGGTGGACTAGCGGGAATTTCCTACAATGAGCAGTTCTTC. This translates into CSVGGLAGISYNEQFF.

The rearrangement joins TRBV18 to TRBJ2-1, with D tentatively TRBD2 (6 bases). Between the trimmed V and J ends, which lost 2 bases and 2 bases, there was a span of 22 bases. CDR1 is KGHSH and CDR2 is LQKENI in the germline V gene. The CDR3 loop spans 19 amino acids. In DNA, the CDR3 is TGTGCCAGCTCACCATCCGGGAGCCACACGTCGAAAACCTACAATGAGCAGTTCTTC. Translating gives CASSPSGSHTSKTYNEQFF.

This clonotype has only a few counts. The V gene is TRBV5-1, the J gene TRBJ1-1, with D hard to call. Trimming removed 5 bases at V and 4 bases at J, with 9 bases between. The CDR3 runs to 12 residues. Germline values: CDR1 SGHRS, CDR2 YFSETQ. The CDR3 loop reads CASRGEGTEAFF. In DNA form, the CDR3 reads TGCGCCAGCAGGGGCGAGGGCACTGAAGCTTTCTTT. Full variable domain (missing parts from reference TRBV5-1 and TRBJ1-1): KAGVTQTPRYLIKTRGQQVTLSCSPISGHRSVSWYQQTPGQGLQFLFEYFSETQRNKGNFPGRFSGRQFSNSRSEMNVSTLELGDSALYLCASRGEGTEAFFGQGTRLTVV.

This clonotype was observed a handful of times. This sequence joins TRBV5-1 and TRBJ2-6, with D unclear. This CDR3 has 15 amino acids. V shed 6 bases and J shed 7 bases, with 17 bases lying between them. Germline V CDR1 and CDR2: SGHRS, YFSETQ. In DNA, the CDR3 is TGCGCCAGCACCCCGAGCGATTTCCTAGCCAACGTCCTGACTTTC. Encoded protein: CASTPSDFLANVLTF.

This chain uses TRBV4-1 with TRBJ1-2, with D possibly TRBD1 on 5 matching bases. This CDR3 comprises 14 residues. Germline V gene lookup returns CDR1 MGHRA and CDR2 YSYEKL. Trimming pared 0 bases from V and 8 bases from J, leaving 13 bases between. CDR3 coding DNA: TGCGCCAGCAGCCAAGACATCAGGGCGAGCGGCTACACCTTC. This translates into CASSQDIRASGYTF.

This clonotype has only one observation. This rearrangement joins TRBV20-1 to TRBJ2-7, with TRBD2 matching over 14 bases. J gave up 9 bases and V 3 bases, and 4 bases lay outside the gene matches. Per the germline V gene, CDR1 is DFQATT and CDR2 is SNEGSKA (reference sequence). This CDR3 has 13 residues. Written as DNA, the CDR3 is TGCAGTGCTAGTGGACTAGCGGGAGGAACGCAGTACTTC. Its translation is CSASGLAGGTQYF.

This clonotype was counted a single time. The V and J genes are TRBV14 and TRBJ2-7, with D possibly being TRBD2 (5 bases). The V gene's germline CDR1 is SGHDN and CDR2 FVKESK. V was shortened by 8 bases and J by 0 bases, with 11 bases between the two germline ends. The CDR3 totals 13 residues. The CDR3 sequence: CASSRVTSYEQYF. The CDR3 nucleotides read TGTGCCAGCTCGCGGGTTACCTCCTACGAGCAGTACTTC. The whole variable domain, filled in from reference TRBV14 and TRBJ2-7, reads EAGVTQFPSHSVIEKGQTVTLRCDPISGHDNLYWYRRVMGKEIKFLLHFVKESKQDESGMPNNRFLAERTGGTYSTLKVQPAELEDSGVYFCASSRVTSYEQYFGPGTRLTVT.

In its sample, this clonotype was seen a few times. CDR3 sequence (DNA): TGCGCCAGCAGCTCCGTGACTAGCGGGTTCCCCAATGAGCAGTTCTTC. Residues: CASSSVTSGFPNEQFF. V is TRBV5-1 and J is TRBJ2-1; 10 bases are a match to TRBD2. Germline loops: CDR1 SGHRS, CDR2 YFSETQ. This CDR3 region has 16 residues. V dropped 3 bases and J dropped 6; count of bases not matched to a gene: 9.

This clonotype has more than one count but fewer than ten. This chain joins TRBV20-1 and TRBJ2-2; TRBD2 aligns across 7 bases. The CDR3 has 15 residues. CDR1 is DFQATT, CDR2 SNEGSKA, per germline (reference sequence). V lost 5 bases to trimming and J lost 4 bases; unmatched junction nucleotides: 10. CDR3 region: CSAPQRGAGTGELFF. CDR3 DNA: TGCAGTGCTCCCCAGCGGGGAGCGGGCACCGGGGAGCTGTTTTTT.

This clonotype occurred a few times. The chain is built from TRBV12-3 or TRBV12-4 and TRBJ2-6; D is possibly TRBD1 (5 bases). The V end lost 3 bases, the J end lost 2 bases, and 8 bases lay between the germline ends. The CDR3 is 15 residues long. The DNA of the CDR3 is TGTGCCAGCAGTTTTCAGGGAACTGGGGCCAACGTCCTGACTTTC. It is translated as CASSFQGTGANVLTF.

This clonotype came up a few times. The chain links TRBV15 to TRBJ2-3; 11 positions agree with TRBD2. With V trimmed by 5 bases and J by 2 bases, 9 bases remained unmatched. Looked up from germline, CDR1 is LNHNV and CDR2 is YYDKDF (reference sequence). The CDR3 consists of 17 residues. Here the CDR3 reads CATSGLAGGHPTDTQYF. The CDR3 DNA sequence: TGTGCCACCAGCGGGCTAGCGGGGGGCCACCCCACAGATACGCAGTATTTT.

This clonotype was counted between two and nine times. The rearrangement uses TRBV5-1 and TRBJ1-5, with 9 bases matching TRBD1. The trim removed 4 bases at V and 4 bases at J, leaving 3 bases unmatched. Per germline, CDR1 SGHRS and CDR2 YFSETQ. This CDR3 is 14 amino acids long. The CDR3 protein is CASSNGQGNQPQHF. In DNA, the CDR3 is TGCGCCAGCAGCAATGGACAGGGGAATCAGCCCCAGCATTTT.

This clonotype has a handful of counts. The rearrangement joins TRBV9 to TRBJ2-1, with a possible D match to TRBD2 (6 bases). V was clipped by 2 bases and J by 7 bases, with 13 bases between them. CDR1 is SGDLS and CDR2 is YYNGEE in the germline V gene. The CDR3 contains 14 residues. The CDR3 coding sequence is TGTGCCAGCAGCGTTTCTTCGGGGGAGAATGAGCAGTTCTTC. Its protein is CASSVSSGENEQFF.

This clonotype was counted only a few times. In nucleotides, the CDR3 is TGTGCCAGCAGTGCCCCGTATGGAAAGGGTCGGAATGAGCAGTTCTTC. Its protein product is CASSAPYGKGRNEQFF. V usage is TRBV25-1 and J usage is TRBJ2-1, with no clear D. Germline V CDR1 and CDR2: MGHDK, SYGVNS. The V gene lost 4 bases and the J gene lost 7 bases, with 20 bases spanning the gap. CDR3 length equals 16 residues.

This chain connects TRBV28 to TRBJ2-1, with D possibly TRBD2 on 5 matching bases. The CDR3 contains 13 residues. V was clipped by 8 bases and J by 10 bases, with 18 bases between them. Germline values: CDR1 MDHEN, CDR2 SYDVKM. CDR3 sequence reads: CASEGSPVVEQFF. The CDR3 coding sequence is TGTGCCAGCGAGGGCTCCCCAGTTGTCGAGCAGTTCTTC.

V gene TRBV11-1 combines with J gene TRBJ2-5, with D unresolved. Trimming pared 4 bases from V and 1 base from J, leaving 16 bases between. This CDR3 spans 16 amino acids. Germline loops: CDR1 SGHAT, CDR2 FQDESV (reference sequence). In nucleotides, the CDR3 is TGTGCCAGCAGCTCAGGAGCCGTGGACCTCCAAGAGACCCAGTACTTC. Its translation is CASSSGAVDLQETQYF.

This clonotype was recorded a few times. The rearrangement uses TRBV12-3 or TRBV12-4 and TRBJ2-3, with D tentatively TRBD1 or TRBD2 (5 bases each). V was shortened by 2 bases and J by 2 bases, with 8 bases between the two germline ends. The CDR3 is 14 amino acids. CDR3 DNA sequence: TGTGCCAGCAGTTTAATGGGGGTCACAGATACGCAGTATTTT. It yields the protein CASSLMGVTDTQYF.

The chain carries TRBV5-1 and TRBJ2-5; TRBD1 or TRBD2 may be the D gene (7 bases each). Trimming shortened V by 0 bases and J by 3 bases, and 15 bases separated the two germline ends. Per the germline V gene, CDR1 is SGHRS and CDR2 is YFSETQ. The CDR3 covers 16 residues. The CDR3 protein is CASSLAGAGGEETQYF. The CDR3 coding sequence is TGCGCCAGCAGCTTGGCCGGCGCAGGGGGGGAAGAGACCCAGTACTTC. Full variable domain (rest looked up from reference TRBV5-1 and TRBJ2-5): KAGVTQTPRYLIKTRGQQVTLSCSPISGHRSVSWYQQTPGQGLQFLFEYFSETQRNKGNFPGRFSGRQFSNSRSEMNVSTLELGDSALYLCASSLAGAGGEETQYFGPGTRLLVL.

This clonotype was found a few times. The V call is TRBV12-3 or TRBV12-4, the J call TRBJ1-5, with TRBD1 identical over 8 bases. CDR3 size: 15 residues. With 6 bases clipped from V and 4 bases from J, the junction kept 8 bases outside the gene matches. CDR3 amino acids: CASSPGQGWNQPQHF. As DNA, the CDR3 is TGTGCCAGCAGCCCTGGACAGGGATGGAATCAGCCCCAGCATTTT.

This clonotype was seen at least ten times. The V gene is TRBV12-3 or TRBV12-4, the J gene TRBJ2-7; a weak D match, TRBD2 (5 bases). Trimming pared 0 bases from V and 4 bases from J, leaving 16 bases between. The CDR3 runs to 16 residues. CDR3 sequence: CASSLANRAPGYEQYF. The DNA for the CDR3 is TGTGCCAGCAGTTTAGCGAATCGGGCCCCGGGGTACGAGCAGTACTTC.

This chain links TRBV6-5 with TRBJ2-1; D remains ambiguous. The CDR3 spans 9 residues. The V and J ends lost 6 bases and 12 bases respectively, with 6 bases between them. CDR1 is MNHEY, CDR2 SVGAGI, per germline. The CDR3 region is CASSLTQFF. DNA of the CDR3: TGTGCCAGCAGCCTGACGCAGTTCTTC.

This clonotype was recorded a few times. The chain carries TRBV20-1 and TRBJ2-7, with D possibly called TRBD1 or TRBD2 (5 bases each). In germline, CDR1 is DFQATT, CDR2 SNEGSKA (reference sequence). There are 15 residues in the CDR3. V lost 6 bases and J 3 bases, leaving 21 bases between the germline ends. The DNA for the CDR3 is TGCAGTGCCGCCGATGTAGGCAGGGAGTACTACGAGCAGTACTTC. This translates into CSAADVGREYYEQYF.

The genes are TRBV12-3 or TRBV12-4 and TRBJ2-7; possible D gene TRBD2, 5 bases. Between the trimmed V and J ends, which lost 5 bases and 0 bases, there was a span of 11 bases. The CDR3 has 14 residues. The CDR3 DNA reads TGTGCCAGCAGTCTCCCCGGGGACTCCTACGAGCAGTACTTC. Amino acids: CASSLPGDSYEQYF.